This entry features one T cell receptor (beta chain) sequence. This specimen comes from a study of T cell responses to AZD1222 COVID-19 vaccine. Germline V lookup: CDR1 MGHDK, CDR2 SYGVNS. The CDR3 loop spans 18 amino acids. The V segment lost 2 bases and the J segment 1 base; nucleotides outside the gene matches: 11. Profiled with immunoSEQ multiplex PCR; TCRdb holds only in-frame clones, not every one. This repertoire shows approximately 170,000 clones, about 90% found once; its top ten account for approximately 1.1%. This TCR was sampled from an adult who received the AZD1222 COVID-19 vaccine. Sequences were derived from peripheral blood, sampled 28 days after the second AZD1222 dose. The chain is built from TRBV25-1 and TRBJ1-1, with 9 nucleotides matching TRBD1. This CDR3 reads CASSEGRDRVGWNTEAFF. The CDR3 DNA follows: TGTGCCAGCAGTGAAGGGCGGGACAGGGTAGGATGGAACACTGAAGCTTTCTTT.